The next 15 T cell receptor beta chains were all read from a single sample in a study of blood T cells in healthy people across ages. Primed by a sample-barcoded 5' primer and a J-beta primer mix, a second PCR proceeded for about 7 to 11 cycles. In TCRdb, the 5' RACE reads were re-called with MiXCR into one record per CDR3 protein. The sample records around 850,000 distinct CDR3 sequences, roughly 35% being singletons. The sample consisted of blood. Receptors were obtained from a young man in good health.

In its sample, this clonotype was seen a few times. The gene calls are TRBV10-3 and TRBJ1-1, with TRBD1 matching over 8 bases. CDR1 is ENHRY, CDR2 SYGVKD, per germline. There are 13 residues in the CDR3. Germline trimming cut 3 bases from V and 8 bases from J; bases unmatched to any gene: 5. Here the CDR3 DNA reads TGTGCCATCAGTGATCCGCAGGGGGCCGAAGCTTTCTTT. Translation: CAISDPQGAEAFF.

With respect to this clonotype: A read error may be the cause here, since a much bigger clone is one base away. The J gene is TRBJ1-4, the V gene TRBV7-2, with 7 nucleotides matching TRBD1. Germline V gives CDR1 SGHTA, CDR2 FQGNSA. The CDR3 consists of 16 residues. CDR3 nucleotides: TGTGCCGGCAGCCCCTCCCGGGACAGCGATGTGGAAAAACTGTTTTTT. This translates into CAGSPSRDSDVEKLFF. The variable domain in full, completed from reference TRBV7-2 and TRBJ1-4, reads GAGVSQSPSNKVTEKGKDVELRCDPISGHTALYWYRQSLGQGLEFLIYFQGNSAPDKSGLPSDRFSAERTGGSVSTLTIQRTQQEDSAVYLCAGSPSRDSDVEKLFFGSGTQLSVL.

The rearrangement links TRBV6-6 to TRBJ1-5; no reliable D call. The CDR3 has 15 residues. Trimming cost V 1 base and J 6 bases, with 13 bases left between them. Germline V gene sequence: CDR1 MNHNY, CDR2 SVGAGI (reference sequence). CDR3 amino acids: CASSYLGLRGQPQHF. CDR3 DNA sequence: TGTGCCAGCAGTTACTTAGGGTTGCGGGGTCAGCCCCAGCATTTT.

This clonotype has only a few counts. The rearrangement links TRBV12-3 or TRBV12-4 to TRBJ2-4; 7 bases fit TRBD1. The junction had 8 bases not matched to a gene; V was cut back by 10 bases and J by 8 bases. The CDR3 spans 12 residues. CDR3 region: CATRQGLDIQYF. Written as DNA, the CDR3 is TGTGCCACCAGACAGGGATTGGACATTCAGTACTTC.

Remarks on this clonotype: One end of the junction varies from germline; a read error may be responsible. The chain's CDR3 is CAGSSKTPKFIKEETQYF. The CDR3 region has the DNA TGTGCCGGCAGCTCAAAGACCCCCAAATTCATTAAGGAGGAGACCCAGTACTTC. The rearrangement uses TRBV7-6 and TRBJ2-5, with no clear D. The CDR3 runs to 18 residues. Germline V gene lookup returns CDR1 SGHVS and CDR2 FNYEAQ.

This clonotype has only a few counts. The CDR3 sequence: CRGDHRGPTEAFF. CDR3 sequence (DNA): TGCAGAGGAGACCACAGGGGGCCCACTGAAGCTTTCTTT. The V gene is TRBV20-1, the J gene TRBJ1-1; TRBD1 matches at 9 bases. Germline assignment: CDR1 DFQATT and CDR2 SNEGSKA (reference sequence). CDR3 length: 13 residues.

In the case of this clonotype: Germline and junction disagree at one end, which may indicate a read error. This chain joins TRBV12-3 or TRBV12-4 and TRBJ2-4; D uncertain. Judging by the DNA end, TRBJ2-5 fits better; the J call may be wrong. This CDR3 contains 13 residues. CDR3 DNA: TGTGCCAGCAGTTTTTCAGTCCAAGTGACCCAGTACTTC. Its translation is CASSFSVQVTQYF.

This chain joins TRBV27 and TRBJ2-5, with 10 nucleotides matching TRBD2. The V gene's germline CDR1 is MNHEY and CDR2 SMNVEV (reference sequence). The junction had 9 bases not matched to a gene; V was cut back by 6 bases and J by 5 bases. The CDR3 runs 15 residues. The CDR3 loop is CASRQSAGGRETQYF. Here the CDR3 DNA reads TGTGCCAGCAGACAATCAGCGGGGGGGCGCGAGACCCAGTACTTC.

This clonotype was counted between two and nine times. This sequence joins TRBV10-3 and TRBJ2-5; TRBD2 agrees at 7 bases. Trimming cost V 3 bases and J 11 bases; bases outside gene matches: 9. Germline lookup yields CDR1 ENHRY and CDR2 SYGVKD. The CDR3 consists of 13 residues. The CDR3 sequence is CAISDPGRNEQYF. The CDR3 DNA sequence: TGTGCCATCAGTGACCCCGGGAGGAATGAGCAGTACTTC.

V and J are TRBV5-1 and TRBJ2-5; D is uncertain. This CDR3 has 13 amino acids. V was clipped by 4 bases and J by 3 bases, with 10 bases between them. Germline CDR1 SGHRS, CDR2 YFSETQ. CDR3 sequence reads: CASSKDQKETQYF. The DNA for the CDR3 is TGCGCCAGCAGCAAGGACCAGAAAGAGACCCAGTACTTC.

The rearrangement joins TRBV19 to TRBJ2-3; TRBD1 might be the D (6 bases). The CDR3 length is 16 residues. CDR1 LNHDA and CDR2 SQIVND come from the germline V gene (reference sequence). Trimming took 0 bases from V and 0 from J, leaving 10 bases between them. The CDR3 reads CASSIDPGESTDTQYF. CDR3 DNA: TGTGCCAGTAGTATAGATCCAGGGGAGAGCACAGATACGCAGTATTTT.

This clonotype appeared many times. This chain connects TRBV20-1 to TRBJ2-7, with 13 bases matching TRBD2. The CDR3 extends over 15 amino acids. The germline CDR1 and CDR2 sequences are DFQATT and SNEGSKA (reference sequence). V lost 6 bases and J lost 2; bases outside the gene matches: 7. The CDR3 spells CSAGLAGAETYEQYF. The CDR3 nucleotides are TGCAGTGCAGGACTAGCGGGGGCCGAAACCTACGAGCAGTACTTC.

Concerning this clonotype: A much bigger clone sits one base away, suggesting this may be a read error. The chain's CDR3 is CASSLAETDNEQFF. The CDR3 bases are TGCGCCAGCAGCCTGGCCGAGACAGACAATGAGCAGTTCTTC. This rearrangement joins TRBV5-1 to TRBJ2-1; D may be TRBD1 (5 bases). The CDR3 spans 14 residues. The V end lost 4 bases, the J end lost 5 bases, and 13 bases lay between the germline ends. The germline gives CDR1 SGHRS, CDR2 YFSETQ.

The chain carries TRBV7-2 and TRBJ1-5; D is perhaps TRBD1 (5 bases). The CDR3 contains 19 residues. The V gene's germline CDR1 is SGHTA and CDR2 FQGNSA. Trimming cost V 5 bases and J 1 base, with 24 bases left between them. CDR3 in amino acids: CASSRNTGPQGSSNQPQHF. CDR3 DNA sequence: TGTGCCAGCAGCCGGAACACCGGACCTCAGGGAAGCAGCAATCAGCCCCAGCATTTT.

J is TRBJ1-1 and V is TRBV19, with TRBD1 identical over 11 bases. Germline CDR1 and CDR2: LNHDA and SQIVND (reference sequence). The CDR3 runs to 18 residues. The trim removed 5 bases at V and 0 bases at J, leaving 11 bases unmatched. The chain's CDR3 is CASSPAGTGGLLNTEAFF. As DNA, the CDR3 is TGTGCCAGTAGTCCAGCCGGGACAGGGGGTTTATTGAACACTGAAGCTTTCTTT.